The 12 T cell receptor beta chains reported below all come from one sample, sequenced in a study of blood T cell repertoires in COVID-19. Sequencing was performed with immunoSEQ multiplex PCR; in TCRdb, only in-frame clones are kept and a portion is missing. The table includes about 330,000 clones, 75% to 90% detected once. What was sequenced was PBMCs or T cells enriched from blood (not recorded which). These TCRs come from a man aged 25-40 years who had recovered from COVID-19.

The chain joins TRBV7-9 to TRBJ2-7, with 7 positions matching TRBD1. V gave up 7 bases and J gave up 2 bases; unmatched junction bases: 8. Germline lookup yields CDR1 SEHNR and CDR2 FQNEAQ (reference sequence). The CDR3 spans 14 residues. The CDR3: CASNPRDSPYEQYF. CDR3 in DNA: TGTGCCAGCAACCCAAGGGACAGTCCCTACGAGCAGTACTTC.

The chain links TRBV5-1 to TRBJ2-5; D is possibly TRBD2 (5 bases). The CDR3 is 13 residues long. Germline CDR1 and CDR2: SGHRS and YFSETQ. The V and J ends lost 5 bases and 5 bases respectively, with 13 bases between them. The CDR3 reads CASSQNERETQYF. DNA for the CDR3: TGCGCCAGCAGTCAAAACGAGCGGGAGACCCAGTACTTC.

This chain connects TRBV30 to TRBJ1-2; tentative D call: TRBD1 (6 bases). Trimming removed 0 bases at V and 8 bases at J, with 19 bases between. CDR1 and CDR2 from the germline V gene are GTSNPN and SVGIG (reference sequence). The CDR3 has 15 amino acids. The CDR3 region is CAWSVITGSWGGYTF. CDR3 sequence (DNA): TGTGCCTGGAGTGTAATCACAGGGTCTTGGGGAGGCTACACCTTC.

The CDR3 is CASSPGTSGGITYEQYF. Written as DNA, the CDR3 is TGTGCCAGCAGCCCCGGGACTAGCGGGGGCATCACCTACGAGCAGTACTTC. The V call is TRBV5-4, the J call TRBJ2-7; 14 nucleotides align to TRBD2. The CDR3 runs 17 residues. Germline loops: CDR1 SGHNT, CDR2 YYREEE (reference sequence). After removal of 4 bases from V and 2 bases from J, the junction contained 8 bases not matched to a gene.

The rearrangement links TRBV5-1 to TRBJ2-7; D is ambiguous. Germline CDR1 and CDR2: SGHRS and YFSETQ. V was trimmed by 2 bases and J by 3 bases, leaving 12 bases between them. There are 14 residues in the CDR3. The CDR3 spells CASSFMGTFYEQYF. The CDR3 region has the DNA TGCGCCAGCAGCTTTATGGGCACCTTCTACGAGCAGTACTTC.

CDR3 residues: CATSGLQQGSTDTQYF. CDR3 nucleotide sequence: TGTGCCACCAGTGGTCTACAACAGGGATCCACAGATACGCAGTATTTT. This chain links TRBV24-1 with TRBJ2-3; D might be TRBD1 (6 bases). CDR1 KGHDR and CDR2 SFDVKD come from the germline V gene. The CDR3 is made up of 16 amino acids. V lost 5 bases and J lost 2, with 16 bases in between.

The rearrangement uses TRBV7-2 and TRBJ1-2; 8 bases align to TRBD1. Trimming took 3 bases from V and 3 from J; bases not matched to a gene: 0. The CDR3 runs 13 residues. Germline CDR1 and CDR2: SGHTA and FQGNSA. The CDR3 region is CASSLGQDYGYTF. CDR3 DNA: TGTGCCAGCAGCTTGGGACAGGACTATGGCTACACCTTC.

The V gene is TRBV5-1, the J gene TRBJ1-4; D may be TRBD1 (6 bases). V gave up 4 bases and J gave up 0 bases, with 13 bases separating them. The germline CDR1 and CDR2 sequences are SGHRS and YFSETQ. This CDR3 has 16 amino acids. CDR3 DNA sequence: TGCGCCAGCAGCGGAGGACAGTATGCAACTAATGAAAAACTGTTTTTT. Amino acids: CASSGGQYATNEKLFF.

The CDR3 is CSARDRDNYGYTF. CDR3 coding DNA: TGCAGTGCTCGTGACAGGGATAACTATGGCTACACCTTC. This chain connects TRBV20-1 to TRBJ1-2; TRBD1 aligns across 7 bases. The germline V gene encodes CDR1 DFQATT and CDR2 SNEGSKA (reference sequence). The CDR3 runs to 13 residues. The trim removed 5 bases at V and 1 base at J, leaving 4 bases unmatched.

CDR3 bases: TGTGCCAGCAGTCCTCTTAGCGGGGGGGCCTGGGAGACCCAGTACTTC. Translation: CASSPLSGGAWETQYF. The chain employs TRBV28 and TRBJ2-5, with 11 bases fitting TRBD2. Germline CDR1 and CDR2: MDHEN and SYDVKM. V shed 5 bases and J 5 bases; nucleotides not matched to a gene: 10. CDR3 length: 16 amino acids.

V gene TRBV5-1 combines with J gene TRBJ2-1; TRBD2 matches 9 bases. Germline V gene lookup returns CDR1 SGHRS and CDR2 YFSETQ. Trimming took 1 base from V and 2 from J; bases not matched to a gene: 10. There are 18 residues in the CDR3. CDR3 amino acids: CASSLSGGGAYAYNEQFF. The DNA of the CDR3 is TGCGCCAGCAGCTTGTCAGGCGGGGGGGCCTACGCCTACAATGAGCAGTTCTTC.

V usage is TRBV23-1 and J usage is TRBJ2-3; 10 bases line up with TRBD1. TRBV23-1 is sorted into the ORF group, with uncertain function. The junction had 10 bases not matched to a gene; V was cut back by 6 bases and J by 4 bases. This CDR3 has 16 residues. The CDR3 DNA reads as TGCGCCAGCAGGCCTGAGGGACAGGGGCCCCCAGATACGCAGTATTTT. This gives the protein CASRPEGQGPPDTQYF.